Included here is one T cell receptor (beta chain) sequence, with context. Antigen specificity is unknown. The sample is drawn from a study of shared clonotypes between healthy human individuals. Study-wide points: The study generally estimated greater richness for naive than memory subsets.

Clones were read by immunoSEQ multiplex PCR, and TCRdb kept only the in-frame ones, dropping some. The sample has hundreds of thousands of clones; 74% are singletons. Germline V gives CDR1 MDHEN, CDR2 SYDVKM. The CDR3 is made up of 16 amino acids. Trimming took 6 bases from V and 3 from J, leaving 21 bases between them. Sequenced sample: memory CD4+ T cells sorted from blood. Noted subset: CD45RA-negative fraction. This chain connects TRBV28 to TRBJ2-7; D possibly matches TRBD1 or TRBD2 (5 bases each). This TCR was sampled from a young woman in good health. The CDR3 region has the DNA TGTGCCAGCAGGGCCCCCGGGGCAGCCCATCGCTACGAGCAGTACTTC. Protein sequence: CASRAPGAAHRYEQYF.